This T cell receptor beta chain derives from a study of beta chain features in type 1 diabetes. General observations from the study: Type 1 diabetes patients had moderately but significantly shorter TCRB CDR3s in all four CD4+ subsets. Patients' naive, central memory and Treg TCRB repertoires seemed closer to one another than those of healthy donors. High-TCR-expressing cells could be over-represented by cDNA sequencing.

This CDR3 has 13 residues. V lost 5 bases and J lost 8; bases outside the gene matches: 6. CDR1 and CDR2 (germline): SNHLY, FYNNEI. CD45RO/CCR7/CD25/CD127/CD95/CD27 staining was used to isolate CD4+ naive, central memory, regulatory and stem cell-like memory cells by sorting. This clone was observed a few times. What it binds is not known. The entirety of the isolated RNA underwent reverse transcription, so expressed TCRB transcripts were sequenced. The assay was immunoSEQ multiplex PCR, and TCRdb's table has in-frame clones only and misses some. This table has about 150,000 clones, roughly 10% appearing once.

The gene calls are TRBV2 and TRBJ2-4; the match to TRBD1 covers 7 bases. Sequences were obtained from central memory CD4+ T cells from blood. This receptor was identified in a man between 18 and 29 years old in good health. CDR3: CASSFRDSDIQYF. The CDR3 DNA follows: TGTGCCAGCAGTTTCCGGGACAGCGACATTCAGTACTTC.